A selection of T cell receptor beta chains follows, all from one sample in a study of siplizumab effects on memory and regulatory T cells. The method was immunoSEQ multiplex PCR; TCRdb's version includes in-frame clones alone and lacks a portion of them. There are under 150,000 clones in the sample; 94% occur only once, and roughly 1.5% lies in the top ten. Sequenced input: non-Treg CD4+ T cells sorted from blood. The receptors shown here come from a human donor in good health. The CDR3 runs from the conserved cysteine through the conserved F or W. D genes are given only for firm matches. The size field is filled for only some rows; it gives once, few, many or a size class.

J gene: TRBJ2-7; clone size: -; V gene: TRBV9; D gene: TRBD1; CDR3 DNA: TGTGCCAGCAACGTCGGGACAGGGTCCTACGAGCAGTACTTC; CDR3 protein: CASNVGTGSYEQYF
J gene: TRBJ1-5; clone size: -; V gene: TRBV2; D gene: -; CDR3 DNA: TGTGCCAGCAATCGGGACAATCAGCCCCAGCATTTT; CDR3 protein: CASNRDNQPQHF
J gene: TRBJ1-4; clone size: -; V gene: TRBV6-5; D gene: -; CDR3 DNA: TGTGCCAGCAGTTACTGGTCGGGGAATGAAAAACTGTTTTTT; CDR3 protein: CASSYWSGNEKLFF
J gene: TRBJ1-2; clone size: -; V gene: TRBV2; D gene: -; CDR3 DNA: TGTGCCAGCAGTGCCCAAGGGGGATCAGCTAACTATGGCTACACCTTC; CDR3 protein: CASSAQGGSANYGYTF
J gene: TRBJ1-6; clone size: once; V gene: TRBV7-2; D gene: -; CDR3 DNA: TGTGCCAGCAGCTTGAGGGGGACGGAAAATTCACCCCTCCACTTT; CDR3 protein: CASSLRGTENSPLHF
J gene: TRBJ1-1; clone size: -; V gene: TRBV10-3; D gene: -; CDR3 DNA: TGTGCCACGACCCTTGACGGGACCCTCACTGAAGCTTTCTTT; CDR3 protein: CATTLDGTLTEAFF
J gene: TRBJ2-5; clone size: -; V gene: TRBV9; D gene: TRBD2; CDR3 DNA: TGTGCCAGCAGCGCACCACGGGGGGGGAGCGAGACCCAGTACTTC; CDR3 protein: CASSAPRGGSETQYF
J gene: TRBJ1-2; clone size: -; V gene: TRBV6-5; D gene: -; CDR3 DNA: TGTGCCAGCAGTTACTCGAGACAGACTATGGGGGGCTACACCTTC; CDR3 protein: CASSYSRQTMGGYTF
J gene: TRBJ1-3; clone size: -; V gene: TRBV27; D gene: -; CDR3 DNA: TGTGCCAGCAGCACCACCGGAGCTGGAAACACCATATATTTT; CDR3 protein: CASSTTGAGNTIYF
J gene: TRBJ1-1; clone size: -; V gene: TRBV7-2; D gene: -; CDR3 DNA: TGTGCCAGCAGCTTAGTGGCAGCCACTGAAGCTTTCTTT; CDR3 protein: CASSLVAATEAFF
J gene: TRBJ2-5; clone size: once; V gene: TRBV5-1; D gene: -; CDR3 DNA: TGCGCCAGCAGCTTCGGGGGATTGGGGGAGACCCAGTACTTC; CDR3 protein: CASSFGGLGETQYF
J gene: TRBJ2-3; clone size: -; V gene: TRBV6-1; D gene: -; CDR3 DNA: TGTGCCAGCACCGGAAAAGTTTCAGATACGCAGTATTTT; CDR3 protein: CASTGKVSDTQYF
J gene: TRBJ1-1; clone size: -; V gene: TRBV9; D gene: -; CDR3 DNA: TGTGCCAGCAGCGTAGACGTTGGGTTGAAGGCTGAAGCTTTCTTT; CDR3 protein: CASSVDVGLKAEAFF
J gene: TRBJ1-3; clone size: -; V gene: TRBV7-6; D gene: TRBD1; CDR3 DNA: TGTGCCAGCAGCTTAGTAGGACAGGGCAACACCATATATTTT; CDR3 protein: CASSLVGQGNTIYF
J gene: TRBJ2-1; clone size: once; V gene: TRBV19; D gene: -; CDR3 DNA: TGTGCCAGTAGTAGAGGCAAGTTCAATGAGCAGTTCTTC; CDR3 protein: CASSRGKFNEQFF
J gene: TRBJ1-2; clone size: -; V gene: TRBV29-1; D gene: -; CDR3 DNA: TGCAGCGCCGGCCGGGGCGATGGCTACACCTTC; CDR3 protein: CSAGRGDGYTF
J gene: TRBJ2-7; clone size: -; V gene: TRBV5-4; D gene: -; CDR3 DNA: TGTGCCAGCAGCTCACCTTCCAGTCCCAGCTCCTACGAGCAGTACTTC; CDR3 protein: CASSSPSSPSSYEQYF
J gene: TRBJ2-7; clone size: -; V gene: TRBV6-6; D gene: -; CDR3 DNA: TGTGCCAGCAGTTACTCCCGGGCCCAATCCTACGAGCAGTACTTC; CDR3 protein: CASSYSRAQSYEQYF
J gene: TRBJ1-2; clone size: -; V gene: TRBV27; D gene: TRBD1; CDR3 DNA: TGTGCCAGCACTAGACAGGGAAGGCGGGCCCTAAACTATGGCTACACCTTC; CDR3 protein: CASTRQGRRALNYGYTF
J gene: TRBJ2-3; clone size: -; V gene: TRBV5-1; D gene: TRBD1; CDR3 DNA: TGCGCCAGCAGCTTCCAGGGGGCAAGCACAGATACGCAGTATTTT; CDR3 protein: CASSFQGASTDTQYF
J gene: TRBJ1-1; clone size: -; V gene: TRBV19; D gene: TRBD1; CDR3 DNA: TGTGCCAGTAGTCACCGGGACAGGGGGAGAGGGGCCGCTGAAGCTTTCTTT; CDR3 protein: CASSHRDRGRGAAEAFF
J gene: TRBJ2-7; clone size: -; V gene: TRBV14; D gene: -; CDR3 DNA: TGTGCCAGCAGCCAAAACTTCTACGAGCAGTACTTC; CDR3 protein: CASSQNFYEQYF
J gene: TRBJ2-7; clone size: -; V gene: TRBV5-6; D gene: -; CDR3 DNA: TGTGCCAGCAGCTTTCAGGACAGAATCTACGAGCAGTACTTC; CDR3 protein: CASSFQDRIYEQYF
J gene: TRBJ2-7; clone size: -; V gene: TRBV18; D gene: TRBD1; CDR3 DNA: TGTGCCAGCTCACCACCGATGGGACAGGGCCCCTACGAGCAGTACTTC; CDR3 protein: CASSPPMGQGPYEQYF
J gene: TRBJ2-5; clone size: -; V gene: TRBV6-6; D gene: -; CDR3 DNA: TGTGCCAGCAGTTACTCTGTGGGGACCCAGTACTTC; CDR3 protein: CASSYSVGTQYF
J gene: TRBJ1-5; clone size: few; V gene: TRBV6-1; D gene: -; CDR3 DNA: TGTGCCAGCCAGGTGACAGTTAATCAGCCCCAGCATTTT; CDR3 protein: CASQVTVNQPQHF
J gene: TRBJ1-2; clone size: -; V gene: TRBV5-1; D gene: TRBD1; CDR3 DNA: TGCGCCAGCAGCTGGGACAGGGCGGCCTATGGCTACACCTTC; CDR3 protein: CASSWDRAAYGYTF
J gene: TRBJ1-2; clone size: -; V gene: TRBV10-3; D gene: TRBD1; CDR3 DNA: TGTGCCATCAGTGATCCACCTAAGGGGGCGAATGGCTACACCTTC; CDR3 protein: CAISDPPKGANGYTF
J gene: TRBJ2-7; clone size: -; V gene: TRBV6-1; D gene: -; CDR3 DNA: TGTGCCAGCAGTGTCGGGTGGGTGGGCTACGAGCAGTACTTC; CDR3 protein: CASSVGWVGYEQYF
J gene: TRBJ1-1; clone size: -; V gene: TRBV5-6; D gene: -; CDR3 DNA: TGTGCCAGCAGCTTGGGTCTAGGGGTGAACACTGAAGCTTTCTTT; CDR3 protein: CASSLGLGVNTEAFF
J gene: TRBJ1-5; clone size: once; V gene: TRBV19; D gene: -; CDR3 DNA: TGTGCCAGTAGTCCCCGTGTATCCAGCAATCAGCCCCAGCATTTT; CDR3 protein: CASSPRVSSNQPQHF
J gene: TRBJ2-2; clone size: -; V gene: TRBV7-3; D gene: -; CDR3 DNA: TGTGCCAGCAGCTTCCCAGGGGGAGGGACCGGGGAGCTGTTTTTT; CDR3 protein: CASSFPGGGTGELFF
J gene: TRBJ1-4; clone size: -; V gene: TRBV5-4; D gene: -; CDR3 DNA: TGTGCCAGCAGCTTTGCTAATGAAAAACTGTTTTTT; CDR3 protein: CASSFANEKLFF
J gene: TRBJ1-5; clone size: -; V gene: TRBV2; D gene: -; CDR3 DNA: TGTGCCAGCAGTGACACGGTGGATCAGCCCCAGCATTTT; CDR3 protein: CASSDTVDQPQHF
J gene: TRBJ1-2; clone size: few; V gene: TRBV14; D gene: -; CDR3 DNA: TGTGCCAGCAGCCAAGGTTGGACAAAAGCTAACTATGGCTACACCTTC; CDR3 protein: CASSQGWTKANYGYTF
J gene: TRBJ1-5; clone size: -; V gene: TRBV19; D gene: -; CDR3 DNA: TGTGCCAGTACTAACCGTGGCAATCAGCCCCAGCATTTT; CDR3 protein: CASTNRGNQPQHF
J gene: TRBJ2-2; clone size: -; V gene: TRBV6-4; D gene: -; CDR3 DNA: TGTGCCAGCAGCCTCCCGGGGTACACCGGGGAGCTGTTTTTT; CDR3 protein: CASSLPGYTGELFF
J gene: TRBJ1-1; clone size: -; V gene: TRBV5-1; D gene: -; CDR3 DNA: TGCGCCAGCAGCTTGGATGGTGGGAACACTGAAGCTTTCTTT; CDR3 protein: CASSLDGGNTEAFF